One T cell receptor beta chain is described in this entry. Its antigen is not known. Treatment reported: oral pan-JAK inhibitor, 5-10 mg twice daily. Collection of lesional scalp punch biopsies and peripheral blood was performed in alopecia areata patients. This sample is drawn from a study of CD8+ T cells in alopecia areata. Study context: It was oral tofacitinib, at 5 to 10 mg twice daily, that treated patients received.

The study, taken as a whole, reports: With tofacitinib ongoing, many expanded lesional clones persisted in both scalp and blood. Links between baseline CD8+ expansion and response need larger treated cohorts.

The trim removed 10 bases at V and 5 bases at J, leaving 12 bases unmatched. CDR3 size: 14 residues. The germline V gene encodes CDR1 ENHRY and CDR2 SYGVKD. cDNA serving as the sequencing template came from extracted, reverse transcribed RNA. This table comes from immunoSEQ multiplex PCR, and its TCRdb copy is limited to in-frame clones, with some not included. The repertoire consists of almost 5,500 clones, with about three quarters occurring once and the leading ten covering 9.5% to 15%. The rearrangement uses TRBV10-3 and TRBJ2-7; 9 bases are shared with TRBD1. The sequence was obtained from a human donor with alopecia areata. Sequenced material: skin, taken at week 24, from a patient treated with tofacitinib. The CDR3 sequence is CATTGTGREDEQYF. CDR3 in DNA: TGTGCCACAACGGGGACAGGGAGGGAGGACGAGCAGTACTTC.